This is a list of T cell receptor beta chains from one sample in a study of T cells in Graves' hyperthyroidism and ophthalmopathy. TCRdb used MiXCR to reprocess the multiplex PCR reads, holding one entry per CDR3 protein. The sample carries around 620,000 distinct CDR3 sequences, under 60% recorded once. Sequencing was performed on peripheral blood or thyroid tissue (not recorded which). These receptors all stem from an adult woman with Graves' disease, either hyperthyroidism or ophthalmopathy (not recorded which). Each CDR3 is given with its conserved first and last residue. The D gene is left open where the match is weak. Size is stated for part of the rows, as once, few or many counts, or as a class when the clone is expanded.

d_call,clone_size,j_call,v_call,cdr3_aa,cdr3_nt
TRBD1,many,TRBJ1-5,TRBV6-6,CASTHGTGGIQPQHF,TGTGCCAGCACCCACGGGACAGGGGGAATTCAGCCCCAGCATTTT
TRBD1,many,TRBJ1-6,TRBV25-1,CASSVNRGPLHF,TGTGCCAGCAGTGTGAACAGGGGTCCCCTCCACTTT
-,-,TRBJ1-1,TRBV29-1,CSVTLRASWEAFF,TGCAGCGTTACGCTTCGGGCGTCCTGGGAAGCTTTCTTT
-,-,TRBJ2-2,TRBV30,CAWALHTGELFF,TGTGCCTGGGCCCTTCACACCGGGGAGCTGTTTTTT
TRBD1,few,TRBJ2-5,TRBV10-3,CAISGGQGGETQYF,TGTGCCATCAGCGGTGGACAGGGCGGCGAGACCCAGTACTTC
-,-,TRBJ2-5,TRBV7-2,CASSPRWGADDETQYF,TGTGCCAGCAGCCCCAGGTGGGGAGCGGACGATGAGACCCAGTACTTC
-,-,TRBJ1-1,TRBV7-8,CASSYRKNTEAFF,TGTGCCAGCAGCTACCGGAAGAACACTGAAGCTTTCTTT
TRBD1,-,TRBJ1-5,TRBV20-1,CSARAGTGSSQHF,TGCAGTGCTAGAGCCGGGACAGGGTCGTCCCAGCATTTT
-,-,TRBJ2-2,TRBV7-2,CASSPRRGGGELFF,TGTGCCAGCAGCCCCCGCAGGGGAGGCGGGGAGCTGTTTTTT
-,few,TRBJ1-6,TRBV11-2,CASSLAMGGFPLHF,TGTGCCAGCAGCTTAGCCATGGGGGGTTTCCCCCTCCACTTT
-,many,TRBJ2-6,TRBV7-2,CANSLRGGANVLTF,TGTGCCAACAGCTTGCGGGGAGGGGCCAACGTCCTGACTTTC
TRBD1,-,TRBJ2-6,TRBV5-4,CASSLGQGIMNTEAF,TGTGCCAGCAGCTTGGGACAGGGAATCATGAACACTGAAGCTTTC